A single sample is the source of the 26 T cell receptor beta chains below, sequenced in a study of Ad26.COV2.S vaccination and SARS-CoV-2 variants. Stated treatment: about 20 received Ad26.COV2.S at low or high dose, single or two shots; about 5 received placebo; per-sample allocation not given. Following the first vaccine or placebo injection, samples were taken on day 63. Repertoires were generated with immunoSEQ multiplex PCR, while TCRdb's copy carries only in-frame clones and drops some. The data contain about 480,000 clones, roughly 85% of them singletons. The sample was peripheral blood, taken in a trial of Ad26.COV2.S vaccine versus placebo. Source of these receptors: a person between 18 and 60 years old who received the Ad26.COV2.S COVID-19 vaccine or a placebo.

The CDR3 spells CASSLGAGGIEKLFF. CDR3 sequence (DNA): TGTGCCAGCAGCTTAGGTGCAGGGGGAATCGAAAAACTGTTTTTT. This sequence joins TRBV5-8 and TRBJ1-4; 7 positions match TRBD1. V lost 2 bases, J lost 8 bases, and 9 bases stayed unmatched. CDR1 and CDR2 from the germline V gene are SGHTS and YDEGEE. The CDR3 spans 15 residues.

The chain links TRBV3-1 (or the pseudogene TRBV3-2) to TRBJ1-2; 8 nucleotides line up with TRBD1. There are 13 residues in the CDR3. V lost 3 bases, J lost 6 bases, and 3 bases stayed unmatched. Germline V gives CDR1 LGHDT, CDR2 YNNKEL (reference sequence). The CDR3 DNA is TGTGCCAGCAGCCACCGGACAGGGAATGGCTACACCTTC. Translation gives CASSHRTGNGYTF.

The gene calls are TRBV6-1 and TRBJ1-5; 7 positions match TRBD1. Looked up from germline, CDR1 is MNHNS and CDR2 is SASEGT. The CDR3 spans 14 residues. V shed 4 bases and J 3 bases; nucleotides not matched to a gene: 3. As DNA, the CDR3 is TGTGCCAGCAGTGGGGACAGATTCAATCAGCCCCAGCATTTT. It codes for CASSGDRFNQPQHF.

The rearrangement joins TRBV28 to TRBJ2-3, with D possibly being TRBD2 (5 bases). The CDR3 contains 14 residues. Germline values: CDR1 MDHEN, CDR2 SYDVKM. Trimming took 5 bases from V and 2 from J, leaving 11 bases between them. CDR3 amino acids: CASSPSGSTDTQYF. The CDR3 region has the DNA TGTGCCAGCAGTCCCAGCGGTTCCACAGATACGCAGTATTTT.

CDR3 residues: CASSNGLAGVDEQFF. CDR3 DNA sequence: TGTGCCAGCAGCAACGGACTAGCGGGAGTGGATGAGCAGTTCTTC. V is TRBV7-3 and J is TRBJ2-1, with TRBD2 matching over 13 bases. The CDR3 has 15 residues. Germline CDR1 reads SGHTA; CDR2 reads FQGTGA. V lost 5 bases, J lost 8 bases, and 6 bases stayed unmatched.

The rearrangement joins TRBV29-1 to TRBJ2-3, with 9 bases fitting TRBD1. V shed 8 bases and J 7 bases; nucleotides not matched to a gene: 13. The CDR3 is 14 amino acids. The germline gives CDR1 SQVTM, CDR2 ANQGSEA. DNA for the CDR3: TGCAGCACGCAAACAGGGGGCTCGGGAAATACGCAGTATTTT. It is translated as CSTQTGGSGNTQYF.

This chain's CDR3 is CASSQTRSYEQYF. DNA for the CDR3: TGTGCCAGCAGCCAAACTCGATCCTACGAGCAGTACTTC. The chain is built from TRBV13 and TRBJ2-7, with D unclear. The CDR3 has 13 residues. Per the germline V gene, CDR1 is PRHDT and CDR2 is FYEKMQ (reference sequence). V shed 5 bases and J shed 1 base, with 9 bases lying between them.

The rearrangement uses TRBV7-2 and TRBJ2-5; 12 nucleotides align to TRBD2. The CDR3 runs 16 residues. The germline gives CDR1 SGHTA, CDR2 FQGNSA. V shed 4 bases and J 4 bases; nucleotides not matched to a gene: 7. The CDR3 protein is CASSSHTGLAGETQYF. In nucleotides, the CDR3 is TGTGCCAGCAGCTCCCACACGGGACTAGCGGGAGAGACCCAGTACTTC.

The V gene is TRBV6-5, the J gene TRBJ2-5; D is unresolved. Looked up from germline, CDR1 is MNHEY and CDR2 is SVGAGI. The CDR3 contains 14 residues. V lost 7 bases to trimming and J lost 0 bases, with 12 bases between them. Here the CDR3 reads CASNPRRNQETQYF. CDR3 in DNA: TGTGCCAGCAATCCACGGCGGAACCAAGAGACCCAGTACTTC.

The chain links TRBV9 to TRBJ2-6; perhaps D is TRBD1 or TRBD2 (5 bases each). Trimming cost V 3 bases and J 9 bases, with 10 bases left between them. The germline gives CDR1 SGDLS, CDR2 YYNGEE. The CDR3 length is 13 residues. CDR3: CASSARGHNVLTF. CDR3 coding DNA: TGTGCCAGCAGCGCCCGGGGCCACAACGTCCTGACTTTC.

CDR3 in DNA: TGTGCCACCAGCACCCCTAGCGGGCGGTACACCGGGGAGCTGTTTTTT. Amino acid sequence: CATSTPSGRYTGELFF. The J gene is TRBJ2-2, the V gene TRBV15; TRBD2 matches at 8 bases. The CDR3 loop spans 16 amino acids. CDR1 and CDR2 (germline): LNHNV, YYDKDF (reference sequence). The V gene end was trimmed by 4 bases and the J gene end by 3 bases; junction bases not matched to a gene: 7.

The chain recombines TRBV2 with TRBJ2-1, with D uncertain. The CDR3 is 13 amino acids. V lost 5 bases and J 6 bases, leaving 11 bases between the germline ends. Germline V CDR1 and CDR2: SNHLY, FYNNEI. In DNA form, the CDR3 reads TGTGCCAGCAGTTTATCCAAGGTCAATGAGCAGTTCTTC. Protein product: CASSLSKVNEQFF.

V is TRBV10-3 and J is TRBJ1-5; the match to TRBD1 covers 8 bases. Per germline, CDR1 ENHRY and CDR2 SYGVKD. This CDR3 region has 13 residues. Trimming at V came to 0 bases and at J to 8 bases, leaving 0 bases not matched to a gene. CDR3: CAISESTGEPQHF. As DNA, the CDR3 is TGTGCCATCAGTGAGTCGACAGGGGAGCCCCAGCATTTT.

The V call is TRBV19, the J call TRBJ1-4; D possibly corresponds to TRBD1 (5 bases). CDR3 size: 15 residues. Germline values: CDR1 LNHDA, CDR2 SQIVND (reference sequence). The V end was cut by 4 bases, the J end by 5 bases, with 14 bases between. The CDR3 region has the DNA TGTGCCAGTAGTACGGTACAGGTCGGGAATGAAAAACTGTTTTTT. Translated: CASSTVQVGNEKLFF.

Of note for this clone: One base separates it from a far larger clone, so it is likely a read error. This chain connects TRBV6-6 to TRBJ2-6; D not certain. The CDR3 has 12 residues. Germline CDR1 reads MNHNY; CDR2 reads SVGAGI (reference sequence). V lost 6 bases and J 0 bases, leaving 0 bases between the germline ends. CDR3 in DNA: TGTGCCAGCAGCTCTGGGGCCAACGTCCTGACTTTC. Amino acids: CASSSGANVLTF.

The CDR3 loop reads CASSRVGWGSDEQYF. The CDR3 DNA reads as TGTGCCAGCAGCCGCGTGGGTTGGGGAAGCGACGAGCAGTACTTC. V is TRBV7-8 and J is TRBJ2-7; D uncertain. The length of the CDR3 is 15 residues. V lost 5 bases and J lost 5, with 19 bases in between. Germline assignment: CDR1 SGHVS and CDR2 FQNEAQ.

This chain's CDR3 is CASSPPRPLHYEQYF. CDR3 DNA sequence: TGTGCCAGCAGCCCCCCGAGGCCCTTACACTACGAGCAGTACTTC. The chain carries TRBV28 and TRBJ2-7; no clear D gene. V lost 6 bases and J lost 3, with 18 bases in between. The CDR3 contains 15 residues. Germline loops: CDR1 MDHEN, CDR2 SYDVKM.

The chain combines TRBV2 with TRBJ2-7; 9 bases align to TRBD1. Germline-derived CDR1 and CDR2 are SNHLY and FYNNEI. CDR3 length: 14 residues. V lost 8 bases, J lost 3 bases, and 8 bases stayed unmatched. The CDR3 DNA sequence: TGTGCCAGCGGGACCGGGACAGGGTACTACGAGCAGTACTTC. It encodes CASGTGTGYYEQYF. The entire variable domain, with the rest obtained from reference TRBV2 and TRBJ2-7, is as follows: EPEVTQTPSHQVTQMGQEVILRCVPISNHLYFYWYRQILGQKVEFLVSFYNNEISEKSEIFDDQFSVERPDGSNFTLKIRSTKLEDSAMYFCASGTGTGYYEQYFGPGTRLTVT.

The chain uses TRBV28 and TRBJ2-1, with 7 bases that match TRBD1. Per germline, CDR1 MDHEN and CDR2 SYDVKM. The ends lost 8 bases at V and 7 bases at J; junction bases unmatched: 20. The CDR3 covers 17 residues. The DNA for the CDR3 is TGTGCCAGCCGGGACAAGGGGACAGTAAGTCCCTCGAATGAGCAGTTCTTC. Translation gives CASRDKGTVSPSNEQFF.

The DNA of the CDR3 is TGCAGCGCCCGAATAAGGGAGGGCACTGAAGCTTTCTTT. Protein product: CSARIREGTEAFF. J is TRBJ1-1 and V is TRBV29-1, with D unresolved. Germline V gene data show CDR1 as SQVTM and CDR2 as ANQGSEA. The CDR3 is made up of 13 amino acids. V lost 7 bases to trimming and J lost 4 bases, with 16 bases between them.

The V gene is TRBV29-1, the J gene TRBJ2-1; 9 bases align to TRBD2. CDR3 size: 14 residues. Looked up from germline, CDR1 is SQVTM and CDR2 is ANQGSEA. V was clipped by 3 bases and J by 5 bases; unmatched bases: 5. CDR3 sequence (DNA): TGCAGCGTTGACTGGGCTAGCGGGAACAATGAGCAGTTCTTC. The encoded protein is CSVDWASGNNEQFF.

This rearrangement joins TRBV28 to TRBJ1-2; 8 nucleotides align to TRBD1. With V trimmed by 6 bases and J by 2 bases, 8 bases remained unmatched. This CDR3 is built from 15 residues. Germline V gene data show CDR1 as MDHEN and CDR2 as SYDVKM. The DNA for the CDR3 is TGTGCCAGCAGGCCCGACAGGGGAATAAACTATGGCTACACCTTC. It specifies CASRPDRGINYGYTF.

This rearrangement joins TRBV7-2 to TRBJ2-1; either TRBD1 or TRBD2 may fit D (6 bases each). The V gene lost 5 bases and the J gene lost 7 bases, with 15 bases spanning the gap. Per the germline V gene, CDR1 is SGHTA and CDR2 is FQGNSA. The CDR3 totals 14 residues. DNA for the CDR3: TGTGCCAGCAGCCCCGGAGGGGGGAGAAATGAGCAGTTCTTC. Translating gives CASSPGGGRNEQFF.

The rearrangement links TRBV28 to TRBJ1-1; no clear D gene. The length of the CDR3 is 12 residues. Trimming stripped 6 bases from V and 1 base from J, with 6 bases between. CDR1 is MDHEN, CDR2 SYDVKM, per germline. For the CDR3, the DNA is TGTGCCAGCAGATTGGGGAACACTGAAGCTTTCTTT. Translated: CASRLGNTEAFF.

This clone has a single count. This sequence joins TRBV28 and TRBJ2-7; TRBD2 agrees at 7 bases. This CDR3 spans 15 amino acids. Germline CDR1 is MDHEN and CDR2 is SYDVKM. The ends lost 6 bases at V and 3 bases at J; junction bases unmatched: 11. In nucleotides, the CDR3 is TGTGCCAGCAGCGCCCCCATTTGGGGGGGCTACGAGCAGTACTTC. As protein: CASSAPIWGGYEQYF.

The chain recombines TRBV27 with TRBJ2-2, with D uncertain. Trimming shortened V by 5 bases and J by 6 bases, and 10 bases separated the two germline ends. CDR3 length: 13 residues. Per the germline V gene, CDR1 is MNHEY and CDR2 is SMNVEV (reference sequence). CDR3 in DNA: TGTGCCAGCAGTCCTTTAGGTTCCGGGGAGCTGTTTTTT. Amino acids: CASSPLGSGELFF.